What follows are 5 T cell receptor beta chains derived from one specimen sequenced in a study of T cells in narcolepsy. The method was immunoSEQ multiplex PCR; TCRdb's version includes in-frame clones alone and lacks a portion of them. This repertoire shows 20,000 to 25,000 clones, around 90% found once; its top ten account for approximately 1.2%. The specimen was CD45RA- memory CD4+ T cells from PBMCs. These receptors all come from a human donor with narcolepsy.

The J gene is TRBJ2-1, the V gene TRBV18, with 9 bases lining up with TRBD2. Trimming removed 2 bases from V and 7 bases from J; junction bases left unmatched: 6. Germline V gene data show CDR1 as KGHSH and CDR2 as LQKENI. The CDR3 has 15 amino acids. The CDR3 DNA reads as TGTGCCAGCTCACCAGGGACTAGCCAGCAGAATGAGCAGTTCTTC. Protein: CASSPGTSQQNEQFF.

The J gene is TRBJ2-7, the V gene TRBV5-8, with a weak D call TRBD1 (6 bases). Germline V gene data show CDR1 as SGHTS and CDR2 as YDEGEE. The ends were cut back, 4 bases at V and 6 bases at J, with 11 bases in the middle. This CDR3 spans 12 amino acids. The CDR3 nucleotides read TGTGCCAGCAGCCTGAGGGGGTTCGAGCAGTACTTC. The encoded protein is CASSLRGFEQYF. The variable domain in full, completed from reference TRBV5-8 and TRBJ2-7, reads EAGVTQSPTHLIKTRGQQATLRCSPISGHTSVYWYQQALGLGLQFLLWYDEGEERNRGNFPPRFSGRQFPNYSSELNVNALELEDSALYLCASSLRGFEQYFGPGTRLTVT.

The V call is TRBV18, the J call TRBJ2-1; 10 bases map to TRBD2. Germline lookup yields CDR1 KGHSH and CDR2 LQKENI. The length of the CDR3 is 17 residues. J lost 8 bases, V lost 2 bases, and 12 bases had no gene match. CDR3 coding DNA: TGTGCCAGCTCACCAGTTCTCCTAGCGGGAGCAGGAGATGAGCAGTTCTTC. Residues: CASSPVLLAGAGDEQFF. The variable domain in full, completed from reference TRBV18 and TRBJ2-1, reads NAGVMQNPRHLVRRRGQEARLRCSPMKGHSHVYWYRQLPEEGLKFMVYLQKENIIDESGMPKERFSAEFPKEGPSILRIQQVVRGDSAAYFCASSPVLLAGAGDEQFFGPGTRLTVL.

Written as DNA, the CDR3 is TGTGCCAGCAGCTTGGATTACAATGAGCAGTTCTTC. This gives the protein CASSLDYNEQFF. This chain joins TRBV5-4 and TRBJ2-1; D is unclear. The CDR3 runs to 12 residues. Trimming removed 0 bases at V and 4 bases at J, with 2 bases between. Per the germline V gene, CDR1 is SGHNT and CDR2 is YYREEE (reference sequence).

This clone appeared once. V gene TRBV5-4 combines with J gene TRBJ2-5; 15 nucleotides agree with TRBD2. Germline CDR1 SGHNT, CDR2 YYREEE (reference sequence). This CDR3 has 18 residues. The V gene end was trimmed by 5 bases and the J gene end by 0 bases; junction bases not matched to a gene: 8. The CDR3 is CASSRGLAGGSNQETQYF. The CDR3 nucleotides read TGTGCCAGCAGTAGGGGACTAGCGGGAGGAAGCAACCAAGAGACCCAGTACTTC.